The source of this T cell receptor (beta chain) is a study of T cell responses to AZD1222 COVID-19 vaccine. Study-wide context: It was second doses at about 4 or about 12 weeks that were pooled.

Overall study findings and caveats: Donor demographics were predominantly white British with a female majority; clonal diversity may be underestimated. All repertoire sampling was performed exclusively after the peak T cell response. Close to half of spike-specific TCRs reportedly recognize unmutated variant regions.

The CDR3 totals 17 residues. The trim removed 8 bases at V and 4 bases at J, leaving 14 bases unmatched. CDR1 MNHEY and CDR2 SMNVEV come from the germline V gene (reference sequence). This clone has just one count. What it binds is not known. Only in-frame clones appear in the TCRdb table, and some are missing; sequencing was by immunoSEQ multiplex PCR. The data show some 130,000 clones, with more than 75% seen just once and roughly 4.3% held by the top ten. The chain links TRBV27 to TRBJ2-6; TRBD1 aligns across 7 bases. This clonotype was obtained from an adult in good health. Sequencing used peripheral blood, obtained on day 0 of AZD1222 vaccination. Written as DNA, the CDR3 is TGTGCCAGCGGGTTGACAGGGACGTCTGCCGGGGCCAACGTCCTGACTTTC. Protein product: CASGLTGTSAGANVLTF.